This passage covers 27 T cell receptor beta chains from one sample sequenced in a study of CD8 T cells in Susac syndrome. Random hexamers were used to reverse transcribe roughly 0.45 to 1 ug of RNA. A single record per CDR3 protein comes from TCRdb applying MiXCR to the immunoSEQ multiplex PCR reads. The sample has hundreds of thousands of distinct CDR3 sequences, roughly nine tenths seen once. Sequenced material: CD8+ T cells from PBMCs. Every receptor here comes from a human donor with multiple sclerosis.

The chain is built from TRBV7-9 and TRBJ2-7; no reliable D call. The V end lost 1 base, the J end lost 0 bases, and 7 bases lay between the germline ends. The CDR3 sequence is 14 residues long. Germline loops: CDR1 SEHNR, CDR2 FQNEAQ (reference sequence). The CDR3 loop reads CASSLEESSYEQYF. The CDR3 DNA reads TGTGCCAGCAGCTTAGAAGAGAGCTCCTACGAGCAGTACTTC.

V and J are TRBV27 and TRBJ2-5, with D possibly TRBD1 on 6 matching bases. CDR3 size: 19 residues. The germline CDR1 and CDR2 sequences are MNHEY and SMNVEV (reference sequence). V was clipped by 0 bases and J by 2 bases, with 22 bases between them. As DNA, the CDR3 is TGTGCCAGCAGTTTATCCGGGACGGATCATTGGGGGACACAAGAGACCCAGTACTTC. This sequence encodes CASSLSGTDHWGTQETQYF.

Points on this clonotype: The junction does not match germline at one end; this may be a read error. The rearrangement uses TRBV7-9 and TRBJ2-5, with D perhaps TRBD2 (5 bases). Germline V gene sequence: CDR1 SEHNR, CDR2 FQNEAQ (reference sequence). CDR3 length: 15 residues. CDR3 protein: CASSFRGSHQETQYF. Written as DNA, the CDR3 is TGTGCCAGCAGCTTCCGGGGTTCCCACCAGGAGACCCAGTACTTC.

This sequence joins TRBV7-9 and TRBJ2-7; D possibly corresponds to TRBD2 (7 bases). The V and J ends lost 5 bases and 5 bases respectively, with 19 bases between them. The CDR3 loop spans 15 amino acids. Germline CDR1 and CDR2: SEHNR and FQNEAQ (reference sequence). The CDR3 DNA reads TGTGCCAGCAGCCCCTTGGGGGGGGCGAGCGACGAGCAGTACTTC. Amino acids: CASSPLGGASDEQYF.

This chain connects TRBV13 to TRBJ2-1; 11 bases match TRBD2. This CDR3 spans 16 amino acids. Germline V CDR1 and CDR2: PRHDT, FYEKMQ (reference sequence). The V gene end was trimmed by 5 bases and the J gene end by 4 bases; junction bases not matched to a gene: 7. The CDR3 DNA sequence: TGTGCCAGCAGCCAAGACCTAGCGGGGGGTTACAATGAGCAGTTCTTC. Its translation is CASSQDLAGGYNEQFF. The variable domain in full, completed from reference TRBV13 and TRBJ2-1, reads AAGVIQSPRHLIKEKRETATLKCYPIPRHDTVYWYQQGPGQDPQFLISFYEKMQSDKGSIPDRFSAQQFSDYHSELNMSSLELGDSALYFCASSQDLAGGYNEQFFGPGTRLTVL.

The CDR3 DNA reads as TGCAGCGTTGGGGACATGAGCTCCTACGAGCAGTACTTC. Amino acids: CSVGDMSSYEQYF. The chain is built from TRBV29-1 and TRBJ2-7; possibly TRBD1 for D (6 bases). Germline CDR1 is SQVTM and CDR2 is ANQGSEA. With 4 bases removed from V and 0 bases from J, the gap between germline ends came to 10 bases. The CDR3 loop spans 13 amino acids.

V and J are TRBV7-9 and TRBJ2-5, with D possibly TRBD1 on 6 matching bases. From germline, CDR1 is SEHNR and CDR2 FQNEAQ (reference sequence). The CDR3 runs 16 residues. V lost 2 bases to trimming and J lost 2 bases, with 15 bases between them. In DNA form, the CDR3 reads TGTGCCAGCAGCTTACCCGTAGGGGGAGATCAAGAGACCCAGTACTTC. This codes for CASSLPVGGDQETQYF.

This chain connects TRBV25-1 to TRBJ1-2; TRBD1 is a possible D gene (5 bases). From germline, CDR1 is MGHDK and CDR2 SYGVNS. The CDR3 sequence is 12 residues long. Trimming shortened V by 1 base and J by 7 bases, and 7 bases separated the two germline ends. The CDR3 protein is CASSEWGGGYTF. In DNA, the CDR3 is TGTGCCAGCAGTGAATGGGGGGGTGGCTACACCTTC.

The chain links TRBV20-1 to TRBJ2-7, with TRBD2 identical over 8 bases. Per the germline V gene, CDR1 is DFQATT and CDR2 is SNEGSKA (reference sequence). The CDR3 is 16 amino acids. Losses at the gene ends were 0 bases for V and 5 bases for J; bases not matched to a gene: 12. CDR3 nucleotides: TGCAGTGCTAGAGACCTACCAGCGGGAGTCGCCCACGAGCAGTACTTC. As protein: CSARDLPAGVAHEQYF.

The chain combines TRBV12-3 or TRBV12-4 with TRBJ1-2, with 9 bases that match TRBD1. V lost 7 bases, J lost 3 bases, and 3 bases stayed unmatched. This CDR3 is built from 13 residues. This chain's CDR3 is CASNRGQDYGYTF. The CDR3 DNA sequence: TGTGCCAGCAACAGGGGGCAGGACTATGGCTACACCTTC.

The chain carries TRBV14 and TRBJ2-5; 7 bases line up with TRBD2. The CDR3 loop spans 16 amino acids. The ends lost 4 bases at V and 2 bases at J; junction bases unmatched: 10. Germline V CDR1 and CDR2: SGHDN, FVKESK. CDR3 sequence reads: CASSLGAWRGQETQYF. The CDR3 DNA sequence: TGTGCCAGCAGCCTGGGAGCCTGGCGGGGGCAAGAGACCCAGTACTTC.

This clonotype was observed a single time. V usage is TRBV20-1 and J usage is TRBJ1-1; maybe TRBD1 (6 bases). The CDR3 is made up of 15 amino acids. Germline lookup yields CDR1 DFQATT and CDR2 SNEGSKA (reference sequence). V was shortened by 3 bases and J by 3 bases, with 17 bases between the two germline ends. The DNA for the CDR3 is TGCAGTGCTAGGAGGTCCGAGGGGGGGGACACTGAAGCTTTCTTT. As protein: CSARRSEGGDTEAFF.

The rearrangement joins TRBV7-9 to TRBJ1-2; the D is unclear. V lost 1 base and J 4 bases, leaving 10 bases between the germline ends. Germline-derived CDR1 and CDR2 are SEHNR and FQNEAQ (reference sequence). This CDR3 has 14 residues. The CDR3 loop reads CASSLDLTRYGYTF. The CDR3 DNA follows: TGTGCCAGCAGCTTAGACTTGACCCGCTATGGCTACACCTTC. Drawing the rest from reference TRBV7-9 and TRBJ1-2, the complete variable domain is DTGVSQNPRHKITKRGQNVTFRCDPISEHNRLYWYRQTLGQGPEFLTYFQNEAQLEKSRLLSDRFSAERPKGSFSTLEIQRTEQGDSAMYLCASSLDLTRYGYTFGSGTRLTVV.

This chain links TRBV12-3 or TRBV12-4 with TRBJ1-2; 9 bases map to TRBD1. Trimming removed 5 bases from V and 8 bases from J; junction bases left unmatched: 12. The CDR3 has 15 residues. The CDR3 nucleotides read TGTGCCAGCAGTACAAACACAGGGGGCTCGCGGGGCTACACCTTC. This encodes CASSTNTGGSRGYTF.

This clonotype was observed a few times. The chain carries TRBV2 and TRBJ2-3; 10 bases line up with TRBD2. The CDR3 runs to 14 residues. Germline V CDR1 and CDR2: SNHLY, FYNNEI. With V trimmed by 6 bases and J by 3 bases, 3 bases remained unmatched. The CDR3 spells CASSGLADTDTQYF. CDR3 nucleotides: TGTGCCAGCAGCGGACTAGCGGATACAGATACGCAGTATTTT.

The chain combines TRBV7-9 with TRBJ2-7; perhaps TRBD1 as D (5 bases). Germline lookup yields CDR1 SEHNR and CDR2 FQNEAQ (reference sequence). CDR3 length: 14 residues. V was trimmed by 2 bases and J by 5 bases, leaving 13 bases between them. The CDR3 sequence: CASSLISRVDEQYF. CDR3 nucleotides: TGTGCCAGCAGCTTAATTTCCAGGGTCGACGAGCAGTACTTC.

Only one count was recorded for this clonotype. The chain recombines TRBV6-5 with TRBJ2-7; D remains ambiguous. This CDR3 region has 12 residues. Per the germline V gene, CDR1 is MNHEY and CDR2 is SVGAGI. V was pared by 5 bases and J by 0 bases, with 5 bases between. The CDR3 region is CASSRSSYEQYF. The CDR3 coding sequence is TGTGCCAGCAGTAGGAGCTCCTACGAGCAGTACTTC.

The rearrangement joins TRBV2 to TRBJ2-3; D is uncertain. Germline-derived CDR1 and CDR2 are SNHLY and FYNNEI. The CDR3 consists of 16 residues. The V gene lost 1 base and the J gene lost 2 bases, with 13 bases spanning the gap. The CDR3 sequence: CASSEGIEFYTDTQYF. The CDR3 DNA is TGTGCCAGCAGTGAAGGGATAGAATTTTACACAGATACGCAGTATTTT.

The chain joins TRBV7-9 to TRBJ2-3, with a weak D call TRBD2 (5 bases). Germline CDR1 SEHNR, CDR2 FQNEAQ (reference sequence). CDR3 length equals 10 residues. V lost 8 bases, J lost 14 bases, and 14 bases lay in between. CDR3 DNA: TGTGCCAGCGAGGGCCCCGAGGGGTATTTT. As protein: CASEGPEGYF.

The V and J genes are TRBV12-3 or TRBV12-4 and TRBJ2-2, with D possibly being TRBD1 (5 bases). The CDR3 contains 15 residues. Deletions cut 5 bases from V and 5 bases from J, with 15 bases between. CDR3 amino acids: CASSPRDSTTGELFF. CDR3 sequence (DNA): TGTGCCAGCAGTCCCAGAGACAGTACGACCGGGGAGCTGTTTTTT.

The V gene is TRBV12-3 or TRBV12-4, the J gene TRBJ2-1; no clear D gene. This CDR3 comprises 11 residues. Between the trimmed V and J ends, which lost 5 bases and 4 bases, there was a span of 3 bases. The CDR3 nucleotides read TGTGCCAGCAGTAATTACAATGAGCAGTTCTTC. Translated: CASSNYNEQFF.

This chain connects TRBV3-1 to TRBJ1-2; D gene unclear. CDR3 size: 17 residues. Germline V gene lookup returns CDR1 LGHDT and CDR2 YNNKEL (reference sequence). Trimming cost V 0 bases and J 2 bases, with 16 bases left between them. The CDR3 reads CASSQDGTALLNYGYTF. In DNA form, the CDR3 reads TGTGCCAGCAGCCAAGATGGAACAGCCCTCCTAAACTATGGCTACACCTTC.

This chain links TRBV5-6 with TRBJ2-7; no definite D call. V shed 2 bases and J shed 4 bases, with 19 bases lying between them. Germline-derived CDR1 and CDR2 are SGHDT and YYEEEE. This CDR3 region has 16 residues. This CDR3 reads CASSFPRLGTVYEQYF. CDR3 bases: TGTGCCAGCAGCTTTCCCCGACTGGGAACTGTGTACGAGCAGTACTTC.

CDR3 sequence reads: CASSHRNWGATNEKLFF. The CDR3 DNA sequence: TGCGCCAGCAGCCATCGGAACTGGGGGGCAACTAATGAAAAACTGTTTTTT. The rearrangement uses TRBV4-3 and TRBJ1-4; weak D call: TRBD1 (5 bases). Trimming left V 3 bases short and J 0 bases short, with 14 bases between. This CDR3 spans 17 amino acids. The germline CDR1 and CDR2 sequences are LGHNA and YSLEER.

DNA for the CDR3: TGTGCCAGCAGTACCGGGGGGACCGGGGAGCTGTTTTTT. This sequence encodes CASSTGGTGELFF. V usage is TRBV13 and J usage is TRBJ2-2; 7 bases agree with TRBD2. V lost 6 bases, J lost 5 bases, and 3 bases stayed unmatched. Germline lookup yields CDR1 PRHDT and CDR2 FYEKMQ (reference sequence). CDR3 size: 13 residues.

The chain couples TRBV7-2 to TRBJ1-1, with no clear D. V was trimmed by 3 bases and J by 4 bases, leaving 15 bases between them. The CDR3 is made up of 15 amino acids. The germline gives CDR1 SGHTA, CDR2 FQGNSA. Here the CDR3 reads CASSLGISGVTEAFF. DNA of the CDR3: TGTGCCAGCAGCTTGGGCATCTCGGGTGTCACTGAAGCTTTCTTT.

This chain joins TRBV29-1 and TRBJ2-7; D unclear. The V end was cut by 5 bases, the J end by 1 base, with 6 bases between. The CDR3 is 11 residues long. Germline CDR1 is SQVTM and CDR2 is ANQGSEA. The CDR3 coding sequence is TGCAGCGTTAGAGGTTCCTACGAGCAGTACTTC. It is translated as CSVRGSYEQYF.